This TCR beta chain was observed in a study of PD-1 blockade in mismatch repair-deficient tumors. Notes on the study in general: All three positive peptides came from frameshift mutations, yielding 140 or so blood TCRs. Rapid post-treatment expansion, then contraction, generally preceding radiologic response, marked tumor-resident clones.

V was shortened by 4 bases and J by 4 bases, with 5 bases between the two germline ends. The CDR3 runs 12 residues. Germline CDR1 reads SNHLY; CDR2 reads FYNNEI. Remarks on this clone: Its target is unknown.

This sample's time point: identical approximately 11-day culture without peptide (control). Clone fold changes were calculated against an identical culture without peptide. Method: immunoSEQ multiplex PCR; TCRdb's copy keeps in-frame clones and lacks some. The sample comprises more than 13,000 clones, under 90% of which are singletons, and roughly an eighth rests with the top ten. This clonotype was obtained from an adult with mismatch repair-deficient cancer. The specimen was cells cultured in vitro, collected from a patient treated with pembrolizumab. The J gene is TRBJ2-1, the V gene TRBV2; no clear D gene. The CDR3 DNA is TGTGCCAGCAGTGGCGGTTACAATGAGCAGTTCTTC. Translated, it gives CASSGGYNEQFF. Filled out from reference TRBV2 and TRBJ2-1, the complete variable domain reads EPEVTQTPSHQVTQMGQEVILRCVPISNHLYFYWYRQILGQKVEFLVSFYNNEISEKSEIFDDQFSVERPDGSNFTLKIRSTKLEDSAMYFCASSGGYNEQFFGPGTRLTVL.